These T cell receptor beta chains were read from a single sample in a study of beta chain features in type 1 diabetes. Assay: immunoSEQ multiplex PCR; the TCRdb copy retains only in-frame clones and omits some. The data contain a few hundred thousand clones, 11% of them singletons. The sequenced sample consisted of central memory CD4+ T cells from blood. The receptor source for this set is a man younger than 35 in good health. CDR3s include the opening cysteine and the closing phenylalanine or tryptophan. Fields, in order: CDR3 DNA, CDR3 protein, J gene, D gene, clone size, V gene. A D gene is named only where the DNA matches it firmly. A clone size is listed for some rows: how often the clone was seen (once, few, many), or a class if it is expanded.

cdr3_nt: TGTGCCAGCAGCTCGCGGACGGAGTACCAAGAGACCCAGTACTTC
cdr3_aa: CASSSRTEYQETQYF
j_call: TRBJ2-5
d_call: .
clone_size: few
v_call: TRBV7-2

cdr3_nt: TGTGCCAGCAGTGTGACATACGACAATGAGCAGTTCTTC
cdr3_aa: CASSVTYDNEQFF
j_call: TRBJ2-1
d_call: .
clone_size: few
v_call: TRBV2

cdr3_nt: TGCAGCGTTAGGGCCTCTAGCACAGATACGCAGTATTTT
cdr3_aa: CSVRASSTDTQYF
j_call: TRBJ2-3
d_call: .
clone_size: .
v_call: TRBV29-1

cdr3_nt: TGTGCCAGCATGGGACAGGGGGCTAGTGGGGCCAACGTCCTGACTTTC
cdr3_aa: CASMGQGASGANVLTF
j_call: TRBJ2-6
d_call: TRBD1
clone_size: .
v_call: TRBV2

cdr3_nt: TGTGCCAGCAGTTCCACCGGGACAGGGGTAGGCTATGGCTACACCTTC
cdr3_aa: CASSSTGTGVGYGYTF
j_call: TRBJ1-2
d_call: TRBD1
clone_size: many
v_call: TRBV6-5

cdr3_nt: TGTGCCAGCAGCTTGACGGAGAACACTGAAGCTTTCTTT
cdr3_aa: CASSLTENTEAFF
j_call: TRBJ1-1
d_call: .
clone_size: few
v_call: TRBV11-1

cdr3_nt: TGCGCCAGCAGCCAGGGGGACAGCCGGAACACTGAAGCTTTCTTT
cdr3_aa: CASSQGDSRNTEAFF
j_call: TRBJ1-1
d_call: TRBD1
clone_size: .
v_call: TRBV4-1

cdr3_nt: TGTGCCAGCAGCTTAACAGGGGAGGGCACTGAAGCTTTCTTT
cdr3_aa: CASSLTGEGTEAFF
j_call: TRBJ1-1
d_call: .
clone_size: .
v_call: TRBV7-3

cdr3_nt: TGTGCCAGCAGCTTGCTACTCCAAGAGACCCAGTACTTC
cdr3_aa: CASSLLLQETQYF
j_call: TRBJ2-5
d_call: .
clone_size: .
v_call: TRBV5-6

cdr3_nt: TGTGCCAGCAGTACAGGGGCAGCTAATGAAAAACTGTTTTTT
cdr3_aa: CASSTGAANEKLFF
j_call: TRBJ1-4
d_call: TRBD1
clone_size: .
v_call: TRBV28

cdr3_nt: TGCGCCAGCAGCTTGGGTCAAGAGACCTACGAGCAGTACTTC
cdr3_aa: CASSLGQETYEQYF
j_call: TRBJ2-7
d_call: .
clone_size: .
v_call: TRBV5-1

cdr3_nt: TGTGCCAGCAGCTTAGCGCGGACAGAAGAGACCCAGTACTTC
cdr3_aa: CASSLARTEETQYF
j_call: TRBJ2-5
d_call: .
clone_size: .
v_call: TRBV7-2

cdr3_nt: TGTGCCAGCTCAAGCAGCGACATACACGGCGGGGAGCTGTTTTTT
cdr3_aa: CASSSSDIHGGELFF
j_call: TRBJ2-2
d_call: .
clone_size: .
v_call: TRBV18

cdr3_nt: TGTGCCAGCAGCCAAGGCACGACACGGCAGTACTTC
cdr3_aa: CASSQGTTRQYF
j_call: TRBJ2-7
d_call: .
clone_size: .
v_call: TRBV14

cdr3_nt: TGCAGCGTTGCTTCGGGGCAGGGGGCGATGGAGACCCAGTACTTC
cdr3_aa: CSVASGQGAMETQYF
j_call: TRBJ2-5
d_call: TRBD1
clone_size: few
v_call: TRBV29-1

cdr3_nt: TGCAGTGCGGGGACGGGTTACGAGCAGTACTTC
cdr3_aa: CSAGTGYEQYF
j_call: TRBJ2-7
d_call: .
clone_size: few
v_call: TRBV20-1

cdr3_nt: TGCAGCGTTGCGGCAGGGAACTACGAGCAGTACTTC
cdr3_aa: CSVAAGNYEQYF
j_call: TRBJ2-7
d_call: .
clone_size: many
v_call: TRBV29-1